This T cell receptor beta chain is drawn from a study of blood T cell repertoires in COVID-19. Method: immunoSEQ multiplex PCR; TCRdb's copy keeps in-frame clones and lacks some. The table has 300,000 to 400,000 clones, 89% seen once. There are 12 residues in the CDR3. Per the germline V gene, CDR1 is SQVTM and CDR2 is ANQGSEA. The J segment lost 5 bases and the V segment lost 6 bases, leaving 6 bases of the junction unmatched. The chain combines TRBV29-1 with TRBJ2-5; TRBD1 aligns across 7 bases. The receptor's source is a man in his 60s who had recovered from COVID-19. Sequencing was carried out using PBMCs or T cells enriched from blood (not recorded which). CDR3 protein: CSVLPQGETQYF. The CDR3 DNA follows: TGCAGCGTACTACCACAGGGGGAGACCCAGTACTTC.